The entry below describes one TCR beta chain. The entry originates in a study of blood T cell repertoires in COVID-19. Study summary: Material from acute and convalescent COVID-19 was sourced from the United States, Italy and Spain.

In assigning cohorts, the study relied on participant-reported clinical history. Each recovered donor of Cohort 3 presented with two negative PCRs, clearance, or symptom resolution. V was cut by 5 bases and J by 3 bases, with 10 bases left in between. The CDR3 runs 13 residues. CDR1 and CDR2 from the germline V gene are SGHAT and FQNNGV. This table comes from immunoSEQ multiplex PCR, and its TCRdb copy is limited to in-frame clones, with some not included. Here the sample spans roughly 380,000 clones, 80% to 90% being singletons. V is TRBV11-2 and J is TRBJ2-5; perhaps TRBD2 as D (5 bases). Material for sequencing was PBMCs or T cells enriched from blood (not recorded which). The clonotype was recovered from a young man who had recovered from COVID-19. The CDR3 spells CASSPDSEETQYF. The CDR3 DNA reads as TGTGCCAGCAGCCCGGACTCTGAAGAGACCCAGTACTTC.